Below, 32 T cell receptor beta chains from the same sample are listed, as sequenced in a study of blood T cell repertoires in COVID-19. This table comes from immunoSEQ multiplex PCR, and its TCRdb copy is limited to in-frame clones, with some not included. The repertoire holds 110,000 or so clones, with 80% to 90% as singletons. The sample consisted of peripheral blood. These receptor sequences come from a man aged 35-49 years with acute or convalescent COVID-19.

This clone was observed a few times. V and J are TRBV4-1 and TRBJ2-7, with a weak D call TRBD1 (6 bases). The CDR3 is 15 amino acids. CDR1 is MGHRA, CDR2 YSYEKL, per germline. V lost 2 bases and J lost 6, with 17 bases in between. The CDR3 DNA reads as TGCGCCAGCAGCCAAACCCGCAGGGGAACCCTCGAGCAGTACTTC. Its protein is CASSQTRRGTLEQYF.

The chain employs TRBV7-2 and TRBJ1-2; 9 nucleotides line up with TRBD1. V lost 5 bases to trimming and J lost 5 bases; unmatched junction nucleotides: 3. This CDR3 has 13 residues. Germline assignment: CDR1 SGHTA and CDR2 FQGNSA. CDR3 nucleotide sequence: TGTGCCAGCAGCGCGACAGGGGGGTATGGCTACACCTTC. This encodes CASSATGGYGYTF.

This sequence joins TRBV7-2 and TRBJ1-2; a possible D gene is TRBD1 (6 bases). CDR1 and CDR2 from the germline V gene are SGHTA and FQGNSA. CDR3 length equals 13 residues. With 1 base removed from V and 8 bases from J, the gap between germline ends came to 11 bases. CDR3 protein: CASSLGQGRGYTF. DNA for the CDR3: TGTGCCAGCAGCTTAGGGCAGGGGCGCGGCTACACCTTC.

This clone came up a few times. The chain uses TRBV2 and TRBJ2-4, with D uncertain. This CDR3 spans 13 amino acids. CDR1 and CDR2 from the germline V gene are SNHLY and FYNNEI. V was clipped by 7 bases and J by 0 bases, with 7 bases between them. CDR3 bases: TGTGCCAGCAATCTCGTAGCCAAAAACATTCAGTACTTC. It encodes CASNLVAKNIQYF.

The chain is built from TRBV4-3 and TRBJ2-1; D perhaps matches TRBD1 (5 bases). The germline CDR1 and CDR2 sequences are LGHNA and YSLEER. The CDR3 consists of 13 residues. Deletions cut 1 base from V and 15 bases from J, with 16 bases between. CDR3 sequence: CASSQGVQASLFF. The CDR3 coding sequence is TGCGCCAGCAGCCAAGGAGTACAGGCCTCACTGTTCTTC.

The rearrangement joins TRBV2 to TRBJ2-3, with D unresolved. V was cut by 0 bases and J by 3 bases, with 19 bases left in between. The V gene's germline CDR1 is SNHLY and CDR2 FYNNEI. This CDR3 comprises 18 residues. Here the CDR3 reads CASSEANPNPLGTDTQYF. For the CDR3, the DNA is TGTGCCAGCAGTGAAGCGAACCCTAACCCTCTTGGTACAGATACGCAGTATTTT.

V gene TRBV5-1 combines with J gene TRBJ1-1; no clear D gene. V lost 0 bases to trimming and J lost 2 bases, with 11 bases between them. This CDR3 is 15 amino acids long. CDR1 and CDR2 from the germline V gene are SGHRS and YFSETQ. The CDR3 DNA reads as TGCGCCAGCAGCTTGGGGCAGACAATAAACACTGAAGCTTTCTTT. Protein product: CASSLGQTINTEAFF.

This clone came up a few times. The chain couples TRBV7-9 to TRBJ1-1; D may be TRBD1 (5 bases). Trimming stripped 5 bases from V and 4 bases from J, with 11 bases between. CDR1 and CDR2 (germline): SEHNR, FQNEAQ (reference sequence). The CDR3 spans 13 residues. The CDR3 coding sequence is TGTGCCAGCAGCATTCAGGGTGGCACTGAAGCTTTCTTT. Residues: CASSIQGGTEAFF.

This clone occurred once. The chain employs TRBV5-1 and TRBJ1-1; TRBD1 might be the D (5 bases). Trimming pared 0 bases from V and 3 bases from J, leaving 12 bases between. The germline CDR1 and CDR2 sequences are SGHRS and YFSETQ. The CDR3 is 15 amino acids. CDR3 protein: CASSLGDLKDTEAFF. Written as DNA, the CDR3 is TGCGCCAGCAGCTTGGGGGACTTGAAGGACACTGAAGCTTTCTTT.

This clone has just one count. This chain connects TRBV9 to TRBJ1-4, with 7 positions matching TRBD1. Germline V CDR1 and CDR2: SGDLS, YYNGEE. The CDR3 length is 14 residues. V shed 4 bases and J 8 bases; nucleotides not matched to a gene: 8. The CDR3 spells CASSRQGWDEKLFF. CDR3 DNA sequence: TGTGCCAGCAGCAGACAGGGTTGGGACGAAAAACTGTTTTTT.

The chain joins TRBV5-1 to TRBJ2-1; 10 bases fit TRBD1. This CDR3 is 18 amino acids long. J gave up 3 bases and V 0 bases, and 9 bases lay outside the gene matches. Germline CDR1 is SGHRS and CDR2 is YFSETQ. The CDR3 coding sequence is TGCGCCAGCAGCTTGGCCGATTTCCGGACAGGGGGCTACAATGAGCAGTTCTTC. Its protein product is CASSLADFRTGGYNEQFF.

The chain has TRBV7-9 and TRBJ1-3; no clear D gene. V lost 0 bases, J lost 2 bases, and 14 bases lay in between. The CDR3 consists of 17 residues. Germline assignment: CDR1 SEHNR and CDR2 FQNEAQ (reference sequence). The CDR3 coding sequence is TGTGCCAGCAGCTTAGCGACTCTCACCGGTCCTGGAAACACCATATATTTT. Translating gives CASSLATLTGPGNTIYF.

This sequence joins TRBV30 and TRBJ1-2; 9 bases fit TRBD1. The CDR3 has 14 residues. Germline CDR1 and CDR2: GTSNPN and SVGIG (reference sequence). Trimming removed 0 bases from V and 8 bases from J; junction bases left unmatched: 7. The CDR3 sequence is CAWSVRSGQGGYTF. Here the CDR3 DNA reads TGTGCCTGGAGTGTACGTAGTGGACAGGGGGGCTACACCTTC.

The V gene is TRBV7-8, the J gene TRBJ2-5, with 12 bases that match TRBD2. Per germline, CDR1 SGHVS and CDR2 FQNEAQ. The CDR3 spans 18 residues. Losses at the gene ends were 1 base for V and 5 bases for J; bases not matched to a gene: 11. CDR3 region: CASSLDWLAGGPWETQYF. DNA of the CDR3: TGTGCCAGCAGCTTAGATTGGCTAGCGGGGGGGCCGTGGGAGACCCAGTACTTC.

J is TRBJ2-2 and V is TRBV19; D is undetermined. The CDR3 covers 13 residues. Germline V gene lookup returns CDR1 LNHDA and CDR2 SQIVND (reference sequence). V shed 8 bases and J shed 6 bases, with 13 bases lying between them. CDR3 region: CASYQASAGELFF. The CDR3 DNA follows: TGTGCCAGTTATCAAGCCTCGGCCGGGGAGCTGTTTTTT.

The V gene is TRBV5-5, the J gene TRBJ1-1; D is uncertain. Germline V gene data show CDR1 as SGHKS and CDR2 as YYEKEE (reference sequence). The CDR3 is made up of 14 amino acids. Trimming stripped 0 bases from V and 1 base from J, with 7 bases between. In nucleotides, the CDR3 is TGTGCCAGCAGCTTGGCCTTCAGGAACACTGAAGCTTTCTTT. As protein: CASSLAFRNTEAFF.

This clone appeared once. The chain is built from TRBV24-1 and TRBJ1-4; D is possibly TRBD1 (5 bases). In germline, CDR1 is KGHDR, CDR2 SFDVKD. Trimming took 9 bases from V and 2 from J, leaving 12 bases between them. This CDR3 region has 14 residues. The CDR3 protein is CATQYRPTNEKLFF. CDR3 coding DNA: TGTGCCACCCAGTACAGGCCCACTAATGAAAAACTGTTTTTT.

There are a few counts of this clone. The V gene is TRBV24-1, the J gene TRBJ2-3; TRBD2 might be the D (5 bases). The CDR3 consists of 18 residues. V was clipped by 0 bases and J by 2 bases, with 17 bases between them. Germline V lookup: CDR1 KGHDR, CDR2 SFDVKD. The CDR3 spells CATSDLRPRGDSTDTQYF. The DNA for the CDR3 is TGTGCCACCAGTGATTTGCGCCCCCGGGGAGACTCCACAGATACGCAGTATTTT.

The chain joins TRBV5-1 to TRBJ2-7; possibly TRBD1 for D (6 bases). Germline V gene data show CDR1 as SGHRS and CDR2 as YFSETQ. The CDR3 sequence is 14 residues long. Trimming took off 4 bases at V and 1 base at J, with 12 bases between the two ends. This CDR3 is CASSGGADSYEQYF. CDR3 sequence (DNA): TGCGCCAGCAGCGGGGGCGCGGATTCCTACGAGCAGTACTTC.

With regard to this clone: Germline is not matched at one junction end, which may reflect a read error. This chain joins TRBV12-3 or TRBV12-4 and TRBJ1-3, with D unclear. CDR3 size: 13 residues. CDR3 sequence (DNA): TGTGCCAGCAGTCTTCAGGCTGGGAACACCATATATTTT. Residues: CASSLQAGNTIYF.

The V call is TRBV19, the J call TRBJ2-1; 9 bases fit TRBD1. V gave up 2 bases and J gave up 9 bases; unmatched junction bases: 5. CDR3 length equals 14 residues. Germline CDR1 LNHDA, CDR2 SQIVND (reference sequence). DNA for the CDR3: TGTGCCAGTAGTATAAGTCTGACAGGGGGTGAGCAGTTCTTC. As protein: CASSISLTGGEQFF.

V is TRBV7-2 and J is TRBJ2-5; tentative D call: TRBD1 (5 bases). The CDR3 runs 15 residues. V was shortened by 4 bases and J by 1 base, with 13 bases between the two germline ends. Germline lookup yields CDR1 SGHTA and CDR2 FQGNSA. Here the CDR3 DNA reads TGTGCCAGCAGCTATTTCTTAGACAGCCAAGAGACCCAGTACTTC. This sequence encodes CASSYFLDSQETQYF.

The gene calls are TRBV7-8 and TRBJ1-1; D perhaps matches TRBD1 (5 bases). Germline values: CDR1 SGHVS, CDR2 FQNEAQ. The CDR3 runs 12 residues. V was pared by 2 bases and J by 11 bases, with 12 bases between. The chain's CDR3 is CASSLPGGDAFF. The CDR3 DNA reads as TGTGCCAGCAGCTTACCGGGGGGGGACGCTTTCTTT.

This chain connects TRBV3-1 (or the pseudogene TRBV3-2) to TRBJ1-2, with TRBD1 matching over 9 bases. After removal of 3 bases from V and 4 bases from J, the junction contained 9 bases not matched to a gene. CDR1 is LGHDT and CDR2 is YNNKEL in the germline V gene (reference sequence). The CDR3 contains 16 residues. CDR3 sequence: CASSQTPGTGPYGYTF. The CDR3 nucleotides are TGTGCCAGCAGCCAGACGCCCGGGACAGGGCCCTATGGCTACACCTTC.

The chain has TRBV18 and TRBJ2-7; tentatively, D is TRBD2 (7 bases). Trimming took 1 base from V and 4 from J, leaving 11 bases between them. The CDR3 runs to 14 residues. Per the germline V gene, CDR1 is KGHSH and CDR2 is LQKENI. CDR3 loop: CASSPRGGPYEQYF. CDR3 coding DNA: TGTGCCAGCTCACCACGGGGGGGGCCGTACGAGCAGTACTTC. Based on the CDR3 plus reference TRBV18 and TRBJ2-7, the full variable domain is NAGVMQNPRHLVRRRGQEARLRCSPMKGHSHVYWYRQLPEEGLKFMVYLQKENIIDESGMPKERFSAEFPKEGPSILRIQQVVRGDSAAYFCASSPRGGPYEQYFGPGTRLTVT.

This clone was seen many times. The gene calls are TRBV5-8 and TRBJ2-2; a possible D gene is TRBD2 (6 bases). In germline, CDR1 is SGHTS, CDR2 YDEGEE. The CDR3 has 12 amino acids. Trimming cost V 10 bases and J 6 bases, with 13 bases left between them. CDR3 in DNA: TGTGCCGCGAAGGGCGGGGCCGGGGAGCTGTTTTTT. Amino acids: CAAKGGAGELFF.

The gene calls are TRBV2 and TRBJ2-3; D is unclear. Germline-derived CDR1 and CDR2 are SNHLY and FYNNEI. With 3 bases removed from V and 1 base from J, the gap between germline ends came to 11 bases. The CDR3 loop spans 15 amino acids. The CDR3 region is CASSEASRGTDTQYF. The CDR3 nucleotides are TGTGCCAGCAGTGAGGCCTCCCGGGGCACAGATACGCAGTATTTT. Supplemented by reference TRBV2 and TRBJ2-3, the full variable domain reads EPEVTQTPSHQVTQMGQEVILRCVPISNHLYFYWYRQILGQKVEFLVSFYNNEISEKSEIFDDQFSVERPDGSNFTLKIRSTKLEDSAMYFCASSEASRGTDTQYFGPGTRLTVL.

The chain employs TRBV7-9 and TRBJ2-1; 10 bases match TRBD1. V trimming: 2 bases; J trimming: 8 bases; junction bases outside the gene matches: 6. CDR3 size: 15 residues. Looked up from germline, CDR1 is SEHNR and CDR2 is FQNEAQ (reference sequence). DNA of the CDR3: TGTGCCAGCAGCTTATTAGGGACAGGGGTGGATGAGCAGTTCTTC. Protein product: CASSLLGTGVDEQFF.

V and J are TRBV29-1 and TRBJ2-2, with 7 bases identical to TRBD2. The V gene end was trimmed by 2 bases and the J gene end by 8 bases; junction bases not matched to a gene: 8. Germline V gene sequence: CDR1 SQVTM, CDR2 ANQGSEA. The CDR3 runs 14 residues. The CDR3 spells CSVEKREGIGELFF. CDR3 coding DNA: TGCAGCGTTGAAAAGAGGGAGGGTATTGGGGAGCTGTTTTTT.

This chain joins TRBV12-5 and TRBJ2-3, with D unclear. The germline V gene encodes CDR1 LGHNT and CDR2 FRNRAP. The V end lost 3 bases, the J end lost 7 bases, and 5 bases lay between the germline ends. This CDR3 is 11 amino acids long. This CDR3 is CASGFGNTQYF. The CDR3 nucleotides are TGTGCTAGTGGTTTCGGTAATACGCAGTATTTT.

The rearrangement uses TRBV2 and TRBJ1-2; 11 bases line up with TRBD1. Germline lookup yields CDR1 SNHLY and CDR2 FYNNEI. J lost 6 bases, V lost 8 bases, and 14 bases had no gene match. The CDR3 is made up of 16 amino acids. The CDR3, as DNA: TGTGCCAGCGAAGTACACCGGGACAGGGGGAGGGATGGCTACACCTTC. Its protein product is CASEVHRDRGRDGYTF.

The chain has TRBV29-1 and TRBJ2-1; 7 positions match TRBD1. Germline V gene sequence: CDR1 SQVTM, CDR2 ANQGSEA. The CDR3 consists of 14 residues. V shed 6 bases, J shed 4 bases, and the junction held 9 bases outside the gene matches. CDR3 sequence reads: CSVVTGQPYNEQFF. The CDR3 region has the DNA TGCAGCGTCGTAACGGGACAGCCATACAATGAGCAGTTCTTC.